The 32 T cell receptor beta chains below all came from one sample that was sequenced in a study of vaccination and CD4 T cells after COVID-19. No antigen has been assigned to these receptors. Oncomine TCR Beta short-read sequencing was applied to DNA from cultured CD4+ T cells. TCRdb processed the PCR reads anew with MiXCR; each CDR3 protein has one entry. The sample consists of about 5,600 distinct CDR3 sequences, roughly 44% of them appearing once. Indicated treatment: approximately nine-day PBMC culture with coronavirus spike peptide pools or control peptides (ViraFEST assay). Pre-COVID-19 pandemic sampling (2011-2018) yielded the unexposed donor's CD4+ T cells. The specimen sequenced was CD4+ T cells from blood, cultured in vitro. The receptors derive from a human donor in good health.

This chain links TRBV6-5 with TRBJ2-7; 10 nucleotides align to TRBD1. Germline CDR1 reads MNHEY; CDR2 reads SVGAGI. Trimming at V came to 2 bases and at J to 3 bases, leaving 7 bases not matched to a gene. This CDR3 contains 16 residues. The CDR3 region has the DNA TGTGCCAGCAGTTACCCCCGGGACAGGGGAGTCTACGAGCAGTACTTC. Translated: CASSYPRDRGVYEQYF.

The rearrangement links TRBV7-2 to TRBJ1-2; 7 nucleotides match TRBD1. V trimming: 1 base; J trimming: 13 bases; junction bases outside the gene matches: 12. The germline V gene encodes CDR1 SGHTA and CDR2 FQGNSA. The CDR3 runs to 14 residues. DNA of the CDR3: TGTGCCAGCAGCTTAGAAGGGGGGGACAGATGGAGCACCTTC. Translated: CASSLEGGDRWSTF.

V usage is TRBV10-2 and J usage is TRBJ1-1; D is possibly TRBD1 (5 bases). CDR1 WSHSY and CDR2 SAAADI come from the germline V gene. This CDR3 spans 13 amino acids. The germline V and J ends were trimmed by 10 bases and 0 bases, with 12 bases remaining between them. The CDR3 region is CATIRAMNTEAFF. CDR3 nucleotide sequence: TGCGCCACCATCAGGGCGATGAACACTGAAGCTTTCTTT.

This chain uses TRBV27 with TRBJ1-1; D remains ambiguous. Germline CDR1 MNHEY, CDR2 SMNVEV (reference sequence). V was shortened by 3 bases and J by 0 bases, with 8 bases between the two germline ends. The CDR3 spans 14 residues. The CDR3: CASSFIGVNTEAFF. As DNA, the CDR3 is TGTGCCAGCAGTTTCATTGGGGTGAACACTGAAGCTTTCTTT.

The V and J genes are TRBV7-9 and TRBJ2-7; D ambiguous. The CDR3 contains 11 residues. V dropped 6 bases and J dropped 7 bases, with 10 bases sitting between them. Germline CDR1 is SEHNR and CDR2 is FQNEAQ (reference sequence). CDR3 residues: CASSILEEQYF. The CDR3 nucleotides are TGTGCCAGCAGTATTCTAGAGGAGCAGTACTTC.

The rearrangement joins TRBV6-1 to TRBJ2-6; TRBD1 matches 7 bases. Germline V gene lookup returns CDR1 MNHNS and CDR2 SASEGT. Trimming took 7 bases from V and 2 from J; bases not matched to a gene: 11. The CDR3 covers 17 residues. CDR3 sequence: CASTPGQFMAGANVLTF. In DNA form, the CDR3 reads TGTGCCAGCACCCCGGGACAGTTTATGGCTGGGGCCAACGTCCTGACTTTC.

The chain joins TRBV5-4 to TRBJ1-6; possibly TRBD1 for D (5 bases). The CDR3 runs 15 residues. V was trimmed by 0 bases and J by 7 bases, leaving 11 bases between them. CDR1 is SGHNT, CDR2 YYREEE, per germline (reference sequence). The CDR3 reads CASSLDPGLNSPLHF. DNA of the CDR3: TGTGCCAGCAGCTTGGATCCAGGGTTGAATTCACCCCTCCACTTT. Combining the CDR3 with reference TRBV5-4 and TRBJ1-6 gives the whole variable domain ETGVTQSPTHLIKTRGQQVTLRCSSQSGHNTVSWYQQALGQGPQFIFQYYREEENGRGNFPPRFSGLQFPNYSSELNVNALELDDSALYLCASSLDPGLNSPLHFGNGTRLTVT.

The rearrangement uses TRBV27 and TRBJ2-2; perhaps TRBD2 as D (5 bases). Germline assignment: CDR1 MNHEY and CDR2 SMNVEV (reference sequence). V was pared by 4 bases and J by 11 bases, with 8 bases between. CDR3 length equals 11 residues. Here the CDR3 reads CASSYRGELFF. CDR3 bases: TGTGCCAGCAGTTATCGGGGAGAGCTGTTTTTT.

This clonotype was observed a handful of times. CDR3 DNA: TGTGCCAGCAGCCGGACAGAAAGCAATCAGCCCCAGCATTTT. Its protein product is CASSRTESNQPQHF. The rearrangement uses TRBV6-1 and TRBJ1-5; a possible D gene is TRBD1 (6 bases). This CDR3 spans 14 amino acids. Germline CDR1 is MNHNS and CDR2 is SASEGT. Trimming left V 6 bases short and J 1 base short, with 10 bases between.

V is TRBV20-1 and J is TRBJ2-5; TRBD1 aligns across 7 bases. CDR3 length: 16 residues. Germline assignment: CDR1 DFQATT and CDR2 SNEGSKA (reference sequence). The ends lost 1 base at V and 1 base at J; junction bases unmatched: 9. The CDR3 nucleotides are TGCAGTGCTAGAGGGCACAGGGGAGTTACCCAAGAGACCCAGTACTTC. Its translation: CSARGHRGVTQETQYF.

The V and J genes are TRBV12-3 or TRBV12-4 and TRBJ2-4, with D unclear. The V end was cut by 3 bases, the J end by 0 bases, with 9 bases between. The CDR3 sequence is 15 residues long. CDR3 region: CASSLNRLAKNIQYF. DNA for the CDR3: TGTGCCAGCAGTTTGAATCGACTAGCCAAAAACATTCAGTACTTC.

This clonotype showed up just a few times. The rearrangement uses TRBV6-1 and TRBJ2-2, with TRBD2 matching over 8 bases. The CDR3 extends over 16 amino acids. Looked up from germline, CDR1 is MNHNS and CDR2 is SASEGT. The V and J ends lost 2 bases and 5 bases, in that order; junction bases with no gene match: 7. The CDR3 nucleotides are TGTGCCAGCAGTGAAAGGGGCGGGGGGTATACCGGGGAGCTGTTTTTT. Residues: CASSERGGGYTGELFF.

This clonotype was observed a handful of times. The rearrangement joins TRBV7-3 to TRBJ1-5; 11 bases match TRBD1. This CDR3 comprises 19 residues. CDR1 and CDR2 from the germline V gene are SGHTA and FQGTGA. J was trimmed by 6 bases and V by 2 bases; bases with no gene match: 15. The CDR3 DNA reads as TGTGCCAGCAGCTTATGGCGGACAGGGGGCGTGGGGTTAAGTCAGCCCCAGCATTTT. It yields the protein CASSLWRTGGVGLSQPQHF.

This sequence joins TRBV3-1 and TRBJ2-4; D is perhaps TRBD2 (6 bases). CDR1 is LGHDT, CDR2 YNNKEL, per germline (reference sequence). Trimming stripped 3 bases from V and 0 bases from J, with 6 bases between. The CDR3 extends over 14 amino acids. The CDR3: CASSQGLAKNIQYF. The CDR3 DNA is TGTGCCAGCAGCCAGGGACTAGCCAAAAACATTCAGTACTTC. Complete variable domain (other parts from reference TRBV3-1 and TRBJ2-4): DTAVSQTPKYLVTQMGNDKSIKCEQNLGHDTMYWYKQDSKKFLKIMFSYNNKELIINETVPNRFSPKSPDKAHLNLHINSLELGDSAVYFCASSQGLAKNIQYFGAGTRLSVL.

This clonotype was recorded a few times. The rearrangement links TRBV20-1 to TRBJ1-3, with D tentatively TRBD1 (6 bases). V shed 5 bases and J shed 2 bases, with 16 bases lying between them. This CDR3 is built from 15 residues. Germline CDR1 is DFQATT and CDR2 is SNEGSKA (reference sequence). The CDR3 DNA sequence: TGCAGTGCTGAGGGGACACGTATTCCTGGAAACACCATATATTTT. Residues: CSAEGTRIPGNTIYF.

In its sample, this clonotype was seen a few times. This chain links TRBV24-1 with TRBJ2-2, with D hard to call. V lost 4 bases, J lost 4 bases, and 6 bases lay in between. The CDR3 contains 13 residues. The germline gives CDR1 KGHDR, CDR2 SFDVKD. CDR3 in amino acids: CATSEKPTGELFF. Written as DNA, the CDR3 is TGTGCCACCAGTGAAAAACCCACCGGGGAGCTGTTTTTT.

This clonotype was counted only a few times. The chain has TRBV27 and TRBJ1-2, with D maybe TRBD1 (5 bases). V lost 6 bases and J lost 8, with 16 bases in between. Looked up from germline, CDR1 is MNHEY and CDR2 is SMNVEV (reference sequence). The CDR3 totals 13 residues. The CDR3 loop reads CASSLWGEEGYTF. The CDR3 DNA sequence: TGTGCCAGCAGCCTATGGGGGGAGGAGGGCTACACCTTC.

The chain uses TRBV20-1 and TRBJ2-7; the D gene is possibly TRBD2 (6 bases). V shed 6 bases and J shed 1 base, with 16 bases lying between them. The CDR3 consists of 14 residues. The germline CDR1 and CDR2 sequences are DFQATT and SNEGSKA (reference sequence). CDR3 sequence (DNA): TGCAGTGCCCGGAGGGCGGGCCATTCCTACGAGCAGTACTTC. Translated: CSARRAGHSYEQYF.

The chain is built from TRBV7-9 and TRBJ1-1; TRBD1 is a possible D gene (6 bases). Trimming cost V 11 bases and J 1 base, with 11 bases left between them. CDR1 and CDR2 from the germline V gene are SEHNR and FQNEAQ (reference sequence). The CDR3 has 12 amino acids. CDR3 in DNA: TGTGCCGCGACAGGACAGAACACTGAAGCTTTCTTT. Protein sequence: CAATGQNTEAFF.

The chain combines TRBV19 with TRBJ2-5; 8 bases line up with TRBD1. Germline V gene data show CDR1 as LNHDA and CDR2 as SQIVND (reference sequence). V was clipped by 5 bases and J by 5 bases; unmatched bases: 10. This CDR3 has 15 residues. The CDR3 is CASSPGQVLLETQYF. The CDR3 DNA reads as TGTGCCAGTAGTCCGGGACAGGTACTGTTGGAGACCCAGTACTTC.

CDR3 residues: CSVKPRQALNGYTF. As DNA, the CDR3 is TGCAGCGTGAAACCCAGACAGGCGCTAAATGGCTACACCTTC. The rearrangement links TRBV29-1 to TRBJ1-2, with D tentatively TRBD1 (6 bases). Deletions cut 6 bases from V and 6 bases from J, with 20 bases between. CDR1 SQVTM and CDR2 ANQGSEA come from the germline V gene. There are 14 residues in the CDR3.

The V and J genes are TRBV6-1 and TRBJ2-6; 7 bases are shared with TRBD1. This CDR3 spans 18 amino acids. CDR1 is MNHNS, CDR2 SASEGT, per germline. The CDR3 sequence is CVSSRQGPLSSGANVLTF. The CDR3 coding sequence is TGTGTCTCCTCGCGACAGGGACCCCTTAGCTCTGGGGCCAACGTCCTGACTTTC.

The chain uses TRBV24-1 and TRBJ2-1; possibly TRBD2 for D (5 bases). The CDR3 consists of 14 residues. CDR1 is KGHDR, CDR2 SFDVKD, per germline. V lost 2 bases and J lost 2, with 6 bases in between. In DNA, the CDR3 is TGTGCCACCAGTGATTCCGGGACCTACAATGAGCAGTTCTTC. Translating gives CATSDSGTYNEQFF.

DNA of the CDR3: TGTGCCTGGAGTCAGGGATTTCATCAGCCCCAGCATTTT. Protein product: CAWSQGFHQPQHF. V usage is TRBV30 and J usage is TRBJ1-5, with D possibly matching TRBD1 (5 bases). This CDR3 spans 13 amino acids. V was trimmed by 2 bases and J by 5 bases, leaving 10 bases between them. CDR1 GTSNPN and CDR2 SVGIG come from the germline V gene (reference sequence).

The rearrangement joins TRBV30 to TRBJ1-2; 7 bases fit TRBD1. Per the germline V gene, CDR1 is GTSNPN and CDR2 is SVGIG (reference sequence). The CDR3 length is 13 residues. Losses at the gene ends were 0 bases for V and 5 bases for J; bases not matched to a gene: 3. Written as DNA, the CDR3 is TGTGCCTGGAGTGTACAGGGACAGTATGGCTACACCTTC. This gives the protein CAWSVQGQYGYTF.

The chain uses TRBV11-1 and TRBJ1-1; possibly TRBD1 for D (5 bases). The CDR3 length is 13 residues. CDR1 SGHAT and CDR2 FQDESV come from the germline V gene (reference sequence). Deletions cut 2 bases from V and 5 bases from J, with 9 bases between. CDR3 sequence (DNA): TGTGCCAGCAGCTTAAATGAGGGGACTGAAGCTTTCTTT. Amino acid sequence: CASSLNEGTEAFF.

The rearrangement links TRBV18 to TRBJ1-5; 7 nucleotides match TRBD1. Losses at the gene ends were 4 bases for V and 2 bases for J; bases not matched to a gene: 5. Germline CDR1 KGHSH, CDR2 LQKENI. CDR3 size: 15 residues. The DNA of the CDR3 is TGTGCCAGCTCACTCGGGGGACAGCGCAATCAGCCCCAGCATTTT. Encoded protein: CASSLGGQRNQPQHF.

Turning to this clonotype: The junction differs from germline at one of its ends, possibly a read error. This rearrangement joins TRBV19 to TRBJ1-1; tentative D call: TRBD1 (6 bases). The V gene's germline CDR1 is LNHDA and CDR2 SQIVND (reference sequence). This CDR3 has 15 amino acids. The CDR3 DNA sequence: TGTGCCAGTAGTATTTTAGGGGGGAGGAACGCTGAAGCTTTCTTT. Translation gives CASSILGGRNAEAFF.

This chain connects TRBV20-1 to TRBJ1-5; possibly TRBD1 for D (6 bases). CDR3 length equals 15 residues. Trimming pared 3 bases from V and 0 bases from J, leaving 12 bases between. Germline CDR1 and CDR2: DFQATT and SNEGSKA (reference sequence). The CDR3 here is CSASPGGGSNQPQHF. The CDR3 DNA reads TGCAGTGCTAGTCCTGGGGGCGGTAGCAATCAGCCCCAGCATTTT.

The chain recombines TRBV24-1 with TRBJ2-2; 7 positions agree with TRBD1. CDR1 is KGHDR and CDR2 is SFDVKD in the germline V gene. Trimming at V came to 2 bases and at J to 3 bases, leaving 5 bases not matched to a gene. This CDR3 is built from 16 residues. CDR3 residues: CATSDSRQGDTGELFF. CDR3 sequence (DNA): TGTGCCACCAGTGATTCACGACAGGGTGACACCGGGGAGCTGTTTTTT.

This clonotype was observed once. The rearrangement links TRBV5-4 to TRBJ2-3, with TRBD2 identical over 9 bases. The CDR3 contains 16 residues. CDR1 is SGHNT and CDR2 is YYREEE in the germline V gene (reference sequence). V lost 4 bases and J lost 3; bases outside the gene matches: 9. CDR3 sequence: CASSASGGPLTDTQYF. The CDR3 DNA follows: TGTGCCAGCAGCGCGAGCGGGGGGCCGTTGACAGATACGCAGTATTTT.

This chain links TRBV27 with TRBJ2-5; 8 bases line up with TRBD2. The germline CDR1 and CDR2 sequences are MNHEY and SMNVEV (reference sequence). The CDR3 has 15 amino acids. V shed 1 base and J 5 bases; nucleotides not matched to a gene: 6. Written as DNA, the CDR3 is TGTGCCAGCAGTTTATGGGCTAGCGGGTCGGAGACCCAGTACTTC. This gives the protein CASSLWASGSETQYF.